The sequence of this T cell receptor (beta chain) was determined in a study of T cell repertoires in cytomegalovirus infection. On the study more broadly: The authors relied on CMV epitopes, both recently identified HLA-C-restricted and well-studied HLA-B-restricted.

On this clonotype itself: Its antigen is unknown.

Each CDR3 protein is one row after TCRdb ran MiXCR on the reads. The sample has about 480,000 distinct CDR3 sequences; roughly 34% are singletons. The clonotype originates from a human donor in good health (CMV status not recorded). Some clones in this sample may be carry-over from other donors' samples. The material was cultured PBMCs, obtained from culture after CMV antigen stimulation.

Here the CDR3 reads CASSQELDSGRRGVGETQYF. The CDR3, as DNA: TGCGCCAGCAGCCAAGAATTGGATAGCGGGAGGAGGGGGGTTGGAGAGACCCAGTACTTC. The chain recombines TRBV4-1 with TRBJ2-5; TRBD2 agrees at 10 bases. This CDR3 spans 20 amino acids. Germline trimming cut 0 bases from V and 4 bases from J; bases unmatched to any gene: 17. CDR1 and CDR2 from the germline V gene are MGHRA and YSYEKL.